This T cell receptor (beta chain) was captured in a study of cytomegalovirus exposure and HLA in healthy donors. Across the study: The study's early data release held roughly 90 million unique TCRs from HLA-typed donors. General observations from the study: Some V segments (TRBV6-2 and TRBV6-3 among them) were excluded as indistinguishable. TCR beta chains associated with HLA were, in a later analysis, more clonally expanded than equally common others.

This CDR3 contains 16 residues. Trimming left V 3 bases short and J 0 bases short, with 15 bases between. CDR1 and CDR2 (germline): LGHNA, YNFKEQ. This clone was recorded a few times. Antigen: not known. Primers: 60 Vbeta forward and 13 Jbeta reverse. TCRdb keeps only in-frame clones here, not all; method: immunoSEQ multiplex PCR. This sample has roughly 80,000 clones, with approximately 81% found just once. The sequencing input was PBMCs. This chain joins TRBV4-2 and TRBJ2-7; D perhaps matches TRBD2 (6 bases). The receptor comes from a woman between 50 and 59 years old in good health and CMV-seropositive. CDR3 region: CASSHPGDSTSYEQYF. CDR3 sequence (DNA): TGTGCCAGCAGCCACCCGGGGGATTCTACCTCCTACGAGCAGTACTTC.